The clone carrying this T cell receptor beta chain is labeled as medium-sized. Its antigen is not identified. TCRdb re-called the PCR reads through MiXCR. Of about 16,000 clones listed, more than 10% are singletons. The data originate from a study of metastatic and nonmetastatic thyroid tumors. On the study more broadly: It was across blood and tumor or nodule tissue from malignant and benign thyroid patients that repertoires were compared. Study observations and caveats: Compared with benign nodules, malignant thyroid tumors were reported to have significantly higher TCR beta diversity in both blood and tumor.

Ahead of thyroid surgery, no patient had received treatment of any kind. Trimming took 2 bases from V and 3 from J, leaving 11 bases between them. The CDR3 loop spans 14 amino acids. The V gene is TRBV12-3 or TRBV12-4, the J gene TRBJ2-7; weak D call: TRBD2 (7 bases). The sequenced sample consisted of blood. The sequence derives from a female donor with papillary thyroid cancer or a benign thyroid nodule (not recorded which). Some clones in this sample may be carry-over from other donors' samples. CDR3 sequence: CASSLRGGLYEQYF. The CDR3 bases are TGTGCCAGCAGTTTAAGGGGGGGCCTCTACGAGCAGTACTTC.